A selection of T cell receptor beta chains follows, all from one sample in a study of OX40 agonist ivuxolimab in advanced cancers. The table came from immunoSEQ multiplex PCR; TCRdb's copy has only in-frame clones and leaves some out. The table records about 48,000 clones, around 80% of them present only once. This specimen was CD4+ or CD8+ T cells sorted from blood, taken in a trial of the OX40 agonist ivuxolimab. Source of these receptors: an adult with an advanced solid tumor such as melanoma, head and neck, liver or kidney cancer. Each CDR3 is given with its conserved first and last residue. D genes are given only for firm matches. Not all rows give a size; the values are once, few, many and, for expanded clones, a class.

clone_size	v_call	j_call	d_call	cdr3_nt	cdr3_aa
-	TRBV20-1	TRBJ2-7	-	TGCAGTGCTCCTATACAGCTCGAGCAGTACTTC	CSAPIQLEQYF
few	TRBV7-2	TRBJ1-2	-	TGTGCCAGCAGCTTAGATCGGCGGAGTGGCTACACCTTC	CASSLDRRSGYTF
-	TRBV5-1	TRBJ1-1	-	TGCGCCAGCAGCTTGGCCAATAATCTGCGCGAAGCTTTCTTT	CASSLANNLREAFF
-	TRBV5-4	TRBJ1-6	-	TGTGCCAGCAGCTTGTCCCTAGGGGCGAATTCACCCCTCCACTTT	CASSLSLGANSPLHF
-	TRBV4-3	TRBJ1-4	-	TGCGCCAGCAGCCAAGATCAGGGAACAGCAACTAATGAAAAACTGTTTTTT	CASSQDQGTATNEKLFF
-	TRBV2	TRBJ2-2	-	TGTGCCAGCAGTGAGTCCGGTATGGGGGCCGGGGAGCTGTTTTTT	CASSESGMGAGELFF
-	TRBV5-1	TRBJ2-5	-	TGCGCCAGCAGCCAGGACGGGACTCGGGGCGAGACCCAGTACTTC	CASSQDGTRGETQYF
-	TRBV15	TRBJ1-5	-	TGTGCCACCAGCAGTGTGGGGCAGGGGTGGCAGCCCCAGCATTTT	CATSSVGQGWQPQHF
-	TRBV2	TRBJ1-5	-	TGTGCCAGCCGCGGGCAGAACAATCAGCCCCAGCATTTT	CASRGQNNQPQHF
-	TRBV9	TRBJ2-2	-	TGTGCCAGCAGCCCCCAGACAGGAAGGTGGGGGGAGCTGTTTTTT	CASSPQTGRWGELFF
-	TRBV18	TRBJ1-1	TRBD1	TGTGCCAGCTCCTATAGACAGGGACCGAACACTGAAGCTTTCTTT	CASSYRQGPNTEAFF
-	TRBV6-5	TRBJ2-7	TRBD2	TGTGCCAGCACCCCGGGGGGGCTCGAGCAGTACTTC	CASTPGGLEQYF
once	TRBV7-2	TRBJ1-5	-	TGTGCCAGCAGAGTACAGGGTGGGCAGCCCCAGCATTTT	CASRVQGGQPQHF
-	TRBV27	TRBJ1-5	TRBD1	TGTGCCAGCAGCCGCGGGACAGGGTACCAGCCCCAGCATTTT	CASSRGTGYQPQHF
-	TRBV6-1	TRBJ2-2	TRBD2	TGTGCCAGCGGGCGGGGGGCGAACACCGGGGAGCTGTTTTTT	CASGRGANTGELFF
-	TRBV7-2	TRBJ2-2	-	TGTGCCAGCAGCCGGCGGGGCGCCCCGACCACCGGGGAGCTGTTTTTT	CASSRRGAPTTGELFF
-	TRBV7-9	TRBJ1-3	-	TGTGCCAGCAGCTCAAGAGGGCATTCTGGAAACACCATATATTTT	CASSSRGHSGNTIYF
few	TRBV7-3	TRBJ2-7	-	TGTGCCAGCAGCTTTCATCAGGGAGGCTACGAGCAGTACTTC	CASSFHQGGYEQYF
-	TRBV5-1	TRBJ2-2	TRBD1	TGCGCCAGCAGAGAGGGACAGGGGGGTCCCGGGGAGCTGTTTTTT	CASREGQGGPGELFF
-	TRBV5-8	TRBJ1-6	-	TGTGCCAGCAGCCCAATCGCTTTGGCAGGAAGACCGAATTCACCCCTCCACTTT	CASSPIALAGRPNSPLHF
-	TRBV4-3	TRBJ1-4	-	TGCGCCAGCAGCCAAGGATCCTCGATTGAAAAACTGTTTTTT	CASSQGSSIEKLFF
-	TRBV6-1	TRBJ2-1	TRBD1	TGTGCCAGCAGGGGACAGGGTGACAATGAGCAGTTCTTC	CASRGQGDNEQFF
-	TRBV5-1	TRBJ2-7	-	TGCGCCAGCAGCTTCCAGGGAATTCACGAGCAGTACTTC	CASSFQGIHEQYF
-	TRBV5-6	TRBJ2-5	-	TGTGCCAGCAGCTTGGCAGGGAAAGAGACCCAGTACTTC	CASSLAGKETQYF